This TCR beta chain was identified in a study of spatial heterogeneity in lung cancer. Study overall: As counted in raw reads, each unique TCR and UMI combination appeared more than ten times on average. General study findings and limits: Blood showed ubiquitous tumor TCRs more often at resection than at routine follow-up.

The germline V gene encodes CDR1 KGHDR and CDR2 SFDVKD. J lost 4 bases, V lost 7 bases, and 10 bases had no gene match. This CDR3 is built from 16 residues. On each TCR cDNA molecule, a unique molecular identifier was present. One entry per CDR3 protein results from TCRdb running MiXCR on the 5' RACE reads. Of under 100,000 distinct CDR3 sequences listed, approximately 8.2% were seen once; the top ten hold 6.5% to 8.5%. Time point denoted: sample taken at primary tumor resection. Unsorted whole RNA of tumor, nontumor lung or frozen PBMC was sequenced. The cohort: some 70 early-stage, untreated non-small cell lung cancer patients. This clonotype was counted at least ten times. Its antigen is still unknown.

The chain uses TRBV24-1 and TRBJ2-2; TRBD2 aligns across 8 bases. The receptor was isolated from a male donor with early-stage non-small cell lung cancer. The sample here was PBMCs, taken at surgery. The CDR3, as DNA: TGTGCCACCAGATCCCGTCAGGCGGGAGGCACCGGGGAGCTGTTTTTT. It yields the protein CATRSRQAGGTGELFF.